This entry lists 4 T cell receptor beta chains sequenced from one sample in a study of cytomegalovirus exposure and HLA in healthy donors. 60 Vbeta and 13 Jbeta primers were used in PCR. This table comes from immunoSEQ multiplex PCR, and its TCRdb copy is limited to in-frame clones, with some not included. The specimen's table records some 160,000 clones. Sequenced sample: PBMCs. Receptors were obtained from a man between 25 and 39 years old in good health and CMV-seronegative.

Here the CDR3 reads CASSTGTGGLYGYTF. The CDR3 nucleotides read TGTGCCAGCAGCACCGGGACAGGGGGCCTCTATGGCTACACCTTC. V is TRBV5-4 and J is TRBJ1-2, with TRBD1 identical over 12 bases. The CDR3 totals 15 residues. The V gene's germline CDR1 is SGHNT and CDR2 YYREEE (reference sequence). Trimming took 4 bases from V and 4 from J; bases not matched to a gene: 5.

The chain recombines TRBV27 with TRBJ1-3, with 10 bases identical to TRBD1. V lost 5 bases, J lost 0 bases, and 1 base stayed unmatched. Germline CDR1 reads MNHEY; CDR2 reads SMNVEV (reference sequence). There are 15 residues in the CDR3. CDR3 nucleotide sequence: TGTGCCAGCAGTCGGGACAGGGGCTCTGGAAACACCATATATTTT. It is translated as CASSRDRGSGNTIYF.

The chain uses TRBV7-2 and TRBJ1-1, with unresolved D. V lost 0 bases and J lost 0, with 5 bases in between. Germline assignment: CDR1 SGHTA and CDR2 FQGNSA. The CDR3 contains 14 residues. For the CDR3, the DNA is TGTGCCAGCAGCTTAGCACTATTGAACACTGAAGCTTTCTTT. Its protein is CASSLALLNTEAFF.

The chain is built from TRBV18 and TRBJ1-5, with D perhaps TRBD1 (5 bases). V was cut by 6 bases and J by 1 base, with 13 bases left in between. The V gene's germline CDR1 is KGHSH and CDR2 LQKENI. The CDR3 has 15 residues. CDR3 sequence: CASSTIGQSNQPQHF. CDR3 DNA: TGTGCCAGCTCTACCATAGGACAAAGCAATCAGCCCCAGCATTTT.